This T cell receptor beta chain was sequenced in a study of beta chain features in type 1 diabetes. The study, taken as a whole, reports: Within each of all four CD4+ subsets, Type 1 diabetes patients had TCRB CDR3s that were moderately but significantly shorter.

Concerning this clone itself: Its antigen is not identified.

Expressed TCRB transcripts were sequenced because the entire RNA isolate underwent reverse transcription. Sequencing was performed with immunoSEQ multiplex PCR; in TCRdb, only in-frame clones are kept and a portion is missing. This sample has roughly 290,000 clones, with over 12% found just once. CDR3 size: 14 residues. Deletions cut 4 bases from V and 1 base from J, with 10 bases between. Germline-derived CDR1 and CDR2 are LNHDA and SQIVND (reference sequence). The sequencing sample was made of naive CD4+ T cells from blood. V is TRBV19 and J is TRBJ2-5; D remains ambiguous. This sequence was found in a man in his late teens or twenties with type 1 diabetes. CDR3 DNA: TGTGCCAGTAGTACCTCTCCTAGCCAAGAGACCCAGTACTTC. This codes for CASSTSPSQETQYF. Drawing the rest from reference TRBV19 and TRBJ2-5, the complete variable domain is DGGITQSPKYLFRKEGQNVTLSCEQNLNHDAMYWYRQDPGQGLRLIYYSQIVNDFQKGDIAEGYSVSREKKESFPLTVTSAQKNPTAFYLCASSTSPSQETQYFGPGTRLLVL.